The sequence of this TCR beta chain was determined in a study of CD8+ T cells in alopecia areata. Overall study findings and caveats: Normal scalp had lower clonality than lesional scalp, with alopecia totalis/universalis lesions showing this most strongly. Any link of baseline CD8+ expansion to response, resting on one nonresponder, remains uncertain. On tofacitinib, scalp clonality and expanded CD8+ clones among top 100 fell significantly.

A remark on this clone: Antigen unknown.

This CDR3 is 14 amino acids long. With 1 base removed from V and 4 bases from J, the gap between germline ends came to 7 bases. The germline V gene encodes CDR1 MNHEY and CDR2 SMNVEV (reference sequence). The treatment is: oral pan-JAK inhibitor, 5-10 mg twice daily. Samples from alopecia areata patients were lesional scalp punch biopsies and peripheral blood. RNA, once extracted, was reverse transcribed into cDNA for use as the sequencing template. Only in-frame clones appear in the TCRdb table, and some are missing; sequencing was by immunoSEQ multiplex PCR. The sample shows around 200,000 clones, around three fifths of them seen only once.

The receptor was derived from a human donor with alopecia areata. The input for sequencing was CD8+ T cells sorted from blood, taken at week 24, from a patient treated with tofacitinib. This chain links TRBV27 with TRBJ1-4, with D perhaps TRBD1 (5 bases). The CDR3 DNA follows: TGTGCCAGCAGTTTATGGCAGGGTAATGAAAAACTGTTTTTT. This codes for CASSLWQGNEKLFF.